This T cell receptor beta chain was identified during a study of neurological immune-mediated disorders. Unsorted libraries were generated from 2 million PBMCs held at -80 degrees C. TCRdb used MiXCR to reprocess the 5' RACE reads, holding one entry per CDR3 protein. The profile covers some 19,000 distinct CDR3 sequences, with about 16% appearing a single time and over 12% taken by the ten largest. Findings and limits, study-wide: HTLV-1-associated myelopathy showed the most TCR clonal expansion; multiple sclerosis the least, below healthy controls.

This clonotype was observed many times. Its antigen is still unknown. The CDR3 runs to 12 residues. V was clipped by 4 bases and J by 3 bases, with 8 bases between them. CDR1 and CDR2 from the germline V gene are DFQATT and SNEGSKA (reference sequence). The chain uses TRBV20-1 and TRBJ2-3; D is possibly TRBD1 (6 bases). Sequenced sample: PBMCs. The TCR comes from a female donor with HTLV-1-associated myelopathy (HAM/TSP). The DNA for the CDR3 is TGCAGTGCTATCGGACAGACAGATACGCAGTATTTT. It codes for CSAIGQTDTQYF.